The source of this T cell receptor beta chain is a study of blood T cell repertoires in COVID-19. The overall study: Collection of acute and convalescent COVID-19 samples took place in the United States, Italy and Spain. The analysed material was cDNA or gDNA that came from T cells, B-cell-depleted T cells, or PBMCs.

As originally analysed: Reference gene primer amplification yielded estimated nucleated cell counts. Method: immunoSEQ multiplex PCR; TCRdb's copy keeps in-frame clones and lacks some. V and J calls and clone size are those listed in that table; D and trimming were worked out from the DNA. The table shows 98,000 or so clones, with about nine tenths occurring only once. The CDR3 is 17 residues long. Germline V CDR1 and CDR2: MGHRA, YSYEKL. Trimming shortened V by 4 bases and J by 4 bases, and 21 bases separated the two germline ends. This receptor was obtained from a man in his forties or fifties with acute or convalescent COVID-19. The source material was peripheral blood. This rearrangement joins TRBV4-1 to TRBJ2-3, with D perhaps matching TRBD2 (6 bases). The DNA for the CDR3 is TGCGCCAGCAGCCCTAGCGAGACCCGAGATATGGCAGATACGCAGTATTTT. Protein: CASSPSETRDMADTQYF.